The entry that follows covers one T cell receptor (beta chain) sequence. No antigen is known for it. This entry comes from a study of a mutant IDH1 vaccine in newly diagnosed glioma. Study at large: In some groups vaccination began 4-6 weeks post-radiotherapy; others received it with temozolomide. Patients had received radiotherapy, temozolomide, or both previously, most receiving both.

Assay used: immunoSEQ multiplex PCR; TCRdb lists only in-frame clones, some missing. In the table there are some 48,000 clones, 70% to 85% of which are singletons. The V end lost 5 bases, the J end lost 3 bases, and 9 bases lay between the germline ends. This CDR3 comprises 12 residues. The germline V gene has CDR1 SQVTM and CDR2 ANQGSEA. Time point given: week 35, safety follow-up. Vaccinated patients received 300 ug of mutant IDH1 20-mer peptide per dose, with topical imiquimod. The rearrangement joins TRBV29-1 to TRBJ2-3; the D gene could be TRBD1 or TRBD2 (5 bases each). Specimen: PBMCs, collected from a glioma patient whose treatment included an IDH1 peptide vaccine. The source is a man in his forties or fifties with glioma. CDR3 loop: CSVPGPTDTQYF. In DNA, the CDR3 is TGCAGCGTTCCGGGGCCGACAGATACGCAGTATTTT.